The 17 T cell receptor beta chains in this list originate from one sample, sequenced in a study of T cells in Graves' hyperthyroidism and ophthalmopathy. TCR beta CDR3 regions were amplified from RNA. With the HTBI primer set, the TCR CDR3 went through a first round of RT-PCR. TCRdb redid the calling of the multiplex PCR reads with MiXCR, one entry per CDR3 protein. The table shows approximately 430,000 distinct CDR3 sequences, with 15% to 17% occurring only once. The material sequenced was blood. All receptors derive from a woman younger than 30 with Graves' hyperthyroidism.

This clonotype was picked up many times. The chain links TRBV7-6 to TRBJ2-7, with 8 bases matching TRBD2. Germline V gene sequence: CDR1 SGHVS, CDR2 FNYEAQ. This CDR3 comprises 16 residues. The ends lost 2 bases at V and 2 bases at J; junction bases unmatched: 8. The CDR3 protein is CASSLQAGGLAYEQYF. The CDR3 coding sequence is TGTGCCAGCAGCTTACAGGCGGGGGGTCTAGCCTACGAGCAGTACTTC. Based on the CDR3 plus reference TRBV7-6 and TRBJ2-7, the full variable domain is GAGVSQSPRYKVTKRGQDVALRCDPISGHVSLYWYRQALGQGPEFLTYFNYEAQQDKSGLPNDRFSAERPEGSISTLTIQRTEQRDSAMYRCASSLQAGGLAYEQYFGPGTRLTVT.

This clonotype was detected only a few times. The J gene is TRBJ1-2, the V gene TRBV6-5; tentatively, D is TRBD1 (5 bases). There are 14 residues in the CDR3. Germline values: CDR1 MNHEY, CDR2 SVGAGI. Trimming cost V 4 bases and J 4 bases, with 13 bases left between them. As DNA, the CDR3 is TGTGCCAGCAGTTTACCGGGACCGGGCTATGGCTACACCTTC. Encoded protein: CASSLPGPGYGYTF.

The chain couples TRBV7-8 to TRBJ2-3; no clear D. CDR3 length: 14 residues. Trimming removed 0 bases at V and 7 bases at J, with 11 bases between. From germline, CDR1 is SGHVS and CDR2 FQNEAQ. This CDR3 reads CASSLAERYNTQYF. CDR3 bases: TGTGCCAGCAGCTTAGCCGAACGGTACAATACGCAGTATTTT.

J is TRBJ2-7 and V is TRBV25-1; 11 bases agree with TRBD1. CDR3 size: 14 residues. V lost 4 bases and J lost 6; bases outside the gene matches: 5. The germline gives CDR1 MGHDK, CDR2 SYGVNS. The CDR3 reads CASSGGQGVPEQYF. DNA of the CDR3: TGTGCCAGCAGTGGGGGACAGGGGGTTCCCGAGCAGTACTTC.

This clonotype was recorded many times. The CDR3 bases are TGTGCCAGCAGCCCCTCCTGGACAAGCACAGATACGCAGTATTTT. It yields the protein CASSPSWTSTDTQYF. The rearrangement links TRBV7-8 to TRBJ2-3, with D possibly matching TRBD1 (5 bases). Germline V gene lookup returns CDR1 SGHVS and CDR2 FQNEAQ. The ends were cut back, 5 bases at V and 0 bases at J, with 12 bases in the middle. This CDR3 region has 15 residues.

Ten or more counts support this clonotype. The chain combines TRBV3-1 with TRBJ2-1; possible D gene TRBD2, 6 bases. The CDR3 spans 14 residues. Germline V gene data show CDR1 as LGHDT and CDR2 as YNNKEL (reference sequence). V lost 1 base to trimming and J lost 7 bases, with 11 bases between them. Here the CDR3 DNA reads TGTGCCAGCAGCCAAGTCAGGAGGGGAAATGAGCAGTTCTTC. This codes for CASSQVRRGNEQFF.

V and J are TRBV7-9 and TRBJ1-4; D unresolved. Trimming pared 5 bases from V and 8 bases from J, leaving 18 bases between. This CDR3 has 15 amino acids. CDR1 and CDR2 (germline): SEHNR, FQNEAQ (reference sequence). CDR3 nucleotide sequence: TGTGCCAGCAGCCTCCAGCCGGGAGTGAAGGAAAAACTGTTTTTT. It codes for CASSLQPGVKEKLFF.

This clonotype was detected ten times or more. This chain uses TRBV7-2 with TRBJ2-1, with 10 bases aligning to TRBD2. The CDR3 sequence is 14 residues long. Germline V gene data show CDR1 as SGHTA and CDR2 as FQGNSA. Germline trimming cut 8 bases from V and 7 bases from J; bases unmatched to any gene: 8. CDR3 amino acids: CASEGLALGNEQFF. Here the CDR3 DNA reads TGTGCCAGCGAGGGACTAGCGTTGGGAAATGAGCAGTTCTTC.

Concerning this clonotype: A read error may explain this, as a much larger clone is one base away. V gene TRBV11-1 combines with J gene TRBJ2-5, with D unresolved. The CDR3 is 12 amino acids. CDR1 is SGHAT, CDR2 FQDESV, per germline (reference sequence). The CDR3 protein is CASSQDGEAQYF. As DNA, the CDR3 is TGTGCCAGCAGCCAGGACGGAGAGGCCCAGTACTTC.

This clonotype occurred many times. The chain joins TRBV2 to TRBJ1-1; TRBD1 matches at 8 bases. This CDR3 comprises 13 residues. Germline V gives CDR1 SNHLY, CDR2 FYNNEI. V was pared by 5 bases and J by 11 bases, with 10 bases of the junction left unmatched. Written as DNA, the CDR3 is TGTGCCAGCAGTCGGACAGGGTGGGGTCGCGCTTTCTTT. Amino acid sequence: CASSRTGWGRAFF.

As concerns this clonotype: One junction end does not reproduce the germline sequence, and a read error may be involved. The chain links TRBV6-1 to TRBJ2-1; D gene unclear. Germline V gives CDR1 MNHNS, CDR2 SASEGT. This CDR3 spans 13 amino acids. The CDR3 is CASGDVFYNEQFF. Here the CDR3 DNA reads TGTGCCAGCGGTGATGTATTTTACAATGAGCAGTTCTTC.

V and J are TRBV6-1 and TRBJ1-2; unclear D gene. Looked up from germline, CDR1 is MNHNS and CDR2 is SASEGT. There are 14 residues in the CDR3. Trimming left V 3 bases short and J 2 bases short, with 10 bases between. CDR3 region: CASSEFVQNYGYTF. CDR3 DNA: TGTGCCAGCAGTGAGTTCGTACAGAACTATGGCTACACCTTC.

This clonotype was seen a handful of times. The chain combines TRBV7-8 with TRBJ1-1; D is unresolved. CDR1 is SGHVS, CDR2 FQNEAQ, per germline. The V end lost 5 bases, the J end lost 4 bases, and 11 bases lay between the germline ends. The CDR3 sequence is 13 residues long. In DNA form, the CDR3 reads TGTGCCAGCAGCCCAGTGGGAGGCACTGAAGCTTTCTTT. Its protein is CASSPVGGTEAFF.

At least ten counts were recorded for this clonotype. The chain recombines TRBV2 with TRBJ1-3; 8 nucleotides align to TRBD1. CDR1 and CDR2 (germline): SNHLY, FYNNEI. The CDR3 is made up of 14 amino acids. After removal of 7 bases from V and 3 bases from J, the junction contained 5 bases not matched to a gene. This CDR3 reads CASNQGAGGNTIYF. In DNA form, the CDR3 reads TGTGCCAGCAACCAGGGGGCGGGTGGAAACACCATATATTTT.

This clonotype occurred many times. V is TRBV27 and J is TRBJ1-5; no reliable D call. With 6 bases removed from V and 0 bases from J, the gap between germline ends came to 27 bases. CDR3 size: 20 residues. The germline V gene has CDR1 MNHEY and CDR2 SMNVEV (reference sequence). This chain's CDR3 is CASRRYPPGPNGISNQPQHF. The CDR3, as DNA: TGTGCCAGCAGACGTTACCCTCCCGGCCCAAATGGTATTAGCAATCAGCCCCAGCATTTT.

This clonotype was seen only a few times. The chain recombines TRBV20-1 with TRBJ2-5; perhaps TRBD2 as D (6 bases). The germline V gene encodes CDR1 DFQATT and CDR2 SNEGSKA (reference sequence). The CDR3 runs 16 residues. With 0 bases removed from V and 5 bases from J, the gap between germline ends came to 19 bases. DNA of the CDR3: TGCAGTGCTAGAGATCGGTTTGGGGGGAAGATGGAGACCCAGTACTTC. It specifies CSARDRFGGKMETQYF.

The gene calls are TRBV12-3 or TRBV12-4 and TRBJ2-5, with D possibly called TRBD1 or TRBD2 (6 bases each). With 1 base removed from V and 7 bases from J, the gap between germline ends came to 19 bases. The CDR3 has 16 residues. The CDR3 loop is CASSLGGAGRRGTQYF. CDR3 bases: TGTGCCAGCAGTTTAGGGGGGGCGGGGCGTCGGGGGACCCAGTACTTC.